The clone carrying this T cell receptor beta chain was counted many times. CDR1 SQVTM and CDR2 ANQGSEA come from the germline V gene. The V gene lost 3 bases and the J gene lost 2 bases, with 9 bases spanning the gap. This CDR3 contains 13 residues. TCRdb independently ran MiXCR on the RT-PCR reads; one entry per CDR3 protein. The table records almost 700,000 distinct CDR3 sequences, approximately 15% of them present only once. The origin of this receptor is a female donor in good health, serving as a healthy control. Material for sequencing was memory CD4+ T cells from blood. The chain carries TRBV29-1 and TRBJ2-3; D is unclear. The CDR3 nucleotides are TGCAGCGTTGAGATGCAGACCACAGATACGCAGTATTTT. Protein sequence: CSVEMQTTDTQYF.